One and the same sample provided the 11 T cell receptor beta chains below, sequenced in a study of T cell changes during pregnancy in multiple sclerosis. Only in-frame clones appear in the TCRdb table, and some are missing; sequencing was by immunoSEQ multiplex PCR. This sample has over 90,000 clones; 92% occur once, and the top ten carry roughly 0.88%. The sample in question was peripheral blood, obtained after pregnancy. Source of these receptors: a female donor with multiple sclerosis, enrolled in a pregnancy study.

J is TRBJ2-2 and V is TRBV5-4, with D hard to call. The V end lost 3 bases, the J end lost 2 bases, and 11 bases lay between the germline ends. This CDR3 is built from 15 residues. Germline lookup yields CDR1 SGHNT and CDR2 YYREEE (reference sequence). CDR3 sequence reads: CASSSTKHNTGELFF. Here the CDR3 DNA reads TGTGCCAGCAGCTCTACTAAACATAACACCGGGGAGCTGTTTTTT.

The table lists this clone with a few counts. The J gene is TRBJ1-5, the V gene TRBV7-2; D is uncertain. CDR1 SGHTA and CDR2 FQGNSA come from the germline V gene. V dropped 3 bases and J dropped 5 bases, with 11 bases sitting between them. The CDR3 runs 14 residues. The chain's CDR3 is CASSFGGGYQPQHF. Written as DNA, the CDR3 is TGTGCCAGCAGCTTTGGTGGAGGGTATCAGCCCCAGCATTTT.

V gene TRBV27 combines with J gene TRBJ2-1; unclear D gene. The CDR3 runs to 13 residues. Germline V CDR1 and CDR2: MNHEY, SMNVEV (reference sequence). V lost 3 bases and J lost 10, with 13 bases in between. CDR3 in DNA: TGTGCCAGCAGTTTTTTGTGGCTAGTAGAGCAGTTCTTC. This encodes CASSFLWLVEQFF.

CDR3 DNA: TGTGCCAGTAGTTTAAGTGGCAAAAAACTGTTTTTT. Protein: CASSLSGKKLFF. The chain couples TRBV19 to TRBJ1-4; D not resolved. Germline assignment: CDR1 LNHDA and CDR2 SQIVND (reference sequence). V dropped 5 bases and J dropped 9 bases, with 10 bases sitting between them. This CDR3 is built from 12 residues.

The chain carries TRBV14 and TRBJ1-3, with D unresolved. The CDR3 contains 16 residues. Germline CDR1 is SGHDN and CDR2 is FVKESK. The V and J ends lost 3 bases and 8 bases respectively, with 20 bases between them. CDR3 amino acids: CASSHLTGLHEDTIYF. CDR3 in DNA: TGTGCCAGCAGCCACCTCACGGGTCTCCACGAGGACACCATATATTTT.

The chain carries TRBV9 and TRBJ2-3, with D tentatively TRBD2 (7 bases). Trimming left V 4 bases short and J 2 bases short, with 17 bases between. This CDR3 has 16 amino acids. Germline CDR1 is SGDLS and CDR2 is YYNGEE. The CDR3 is CASSLEGGGNTDTQYF. Written as DNA, the CDR3 is TGTGCCAGCAGCCTCGAAGGGGGGGGGAACACAGATACGCAGTATTTT.

The chain carries TRBV29-1 and TRBJ2-3; 8 bases match TRBD2. This CDR3 is built from 17 residues. The germline V gene has CDR1 SQVTM and CDR2 ANQGSEA. Trimming removed 2 bases from V and 0 bases from J; junction bases left unmatched: 10. CDR3 sequence reads: CSVERGSGGPSTDTQYF. The CDR3 nucleotides read TGCAGCGTTGAAAGGGGTTCGGGGGGGCCGAGCACAGATACGCAGTATTTT.

This chain joins TRBV18 and TRBJ1-3; D remains ambiguous. The CDR3 covers 14 residues. Germline CDR1 KGHSH, CDR2 LQKENI. V was trimmed by 0 bases and J by 11 bases, leaving 14 bases between them. The CDR3 DNA is TGTGCCAGCTCACCACCGGGGAGCTTCTTGGCCATATATTTT. This gives the protein CASSPPGSFLAIYF.

The gene calls are TRBV14 and TRBJ2-1; 12 bases are a match to TRBD2. CDR1 SGHDN and CDR2 FVKESK come from the germline V gene. Trimming at V came to 0 bases and at J to 9 bases, leaving 9 bases not matched to a gene. This CDR3 contains 17 residues. The CDR3 region has the DNA TGTGCCAGCAGCCAAGACGGGAGACTAGCGGGGGAGGCTGAGCAGTTCTTC. This sequence encodes CASSQDGRLAGEAEQFF.

Concerning this clone itself: Its ends do not fully match the called genes, so a read error is possible. This same CDR3 is encoded by further DNA sequences in the sample. V and J are TRBV11-2 and TRBJ1-1; possibly TRBD1 for D (5 bases). Germline V CDR1 and CDR2: SGHAT, FQNNGV. The CDR3 covers 11 residues. CDR3 region: CASRSGSEAFF. The CDR3 nucleotides read TGTGCCAGCAGATCAGGGTCTGAAGCCTTCTTT.

In DNA, the CDR3 is TGTGCCAGCCGCCGGGACAGGGCGAACTATGGCTACACCTTC. It encodes CASRRDRANYGYTF. V usage is TRBV19 and J usage is TRBJ1-2, with TRBD1 matching 9 bases. Unmatched junction bases numbered 7, after V lost 9 bases and J lost 2 bases. There are 14 residues in the CDR3. CDR1 and CDR2 (germline): LNHDA, SQIVND (reference sequence).